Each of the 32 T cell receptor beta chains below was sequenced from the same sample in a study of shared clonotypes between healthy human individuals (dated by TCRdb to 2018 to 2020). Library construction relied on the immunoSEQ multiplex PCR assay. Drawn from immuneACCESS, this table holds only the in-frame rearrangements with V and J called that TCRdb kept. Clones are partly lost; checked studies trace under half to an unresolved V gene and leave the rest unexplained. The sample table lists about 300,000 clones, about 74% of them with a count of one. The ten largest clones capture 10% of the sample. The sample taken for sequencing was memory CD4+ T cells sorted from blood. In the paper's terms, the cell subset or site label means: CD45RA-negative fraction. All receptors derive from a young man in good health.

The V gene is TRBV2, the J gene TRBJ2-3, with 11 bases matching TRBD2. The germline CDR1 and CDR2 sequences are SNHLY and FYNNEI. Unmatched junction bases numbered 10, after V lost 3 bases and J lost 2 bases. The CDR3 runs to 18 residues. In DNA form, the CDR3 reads TGTGCCAGCAGTGACGTTTCGTTAGCGGGAGGGGTCACAGATACGCAGTATTTT. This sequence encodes CASSDVSLAGGVTDTQYF.

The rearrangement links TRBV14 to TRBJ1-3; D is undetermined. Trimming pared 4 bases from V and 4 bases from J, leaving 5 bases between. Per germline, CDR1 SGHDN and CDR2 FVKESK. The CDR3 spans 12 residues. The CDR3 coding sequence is TGTGCCAGCAGCCCGGGAGGAAACACCATATATTTT. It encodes CASSPGGNTIYF.

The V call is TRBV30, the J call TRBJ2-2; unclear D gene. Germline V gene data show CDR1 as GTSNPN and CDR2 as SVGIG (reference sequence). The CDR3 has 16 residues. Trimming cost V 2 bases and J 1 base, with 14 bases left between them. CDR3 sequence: CAWSPIGQMNTGELFF. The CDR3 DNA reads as TGTGCCTGGAGTCCTATCGGGCAGATGAACACCGGGGAGCTGTTTTTT. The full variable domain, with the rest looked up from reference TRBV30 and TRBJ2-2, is SQTIHQWPATLVQPVGSPLSLECTVEGTSNPNLYWYRQAAGRGLQLLFYSVGIGQISSEVPQNLSASRPQDRQFILSSKKLLLSDSGFYLCAWSPIGQMNTGELFFGEGSRLTVL.

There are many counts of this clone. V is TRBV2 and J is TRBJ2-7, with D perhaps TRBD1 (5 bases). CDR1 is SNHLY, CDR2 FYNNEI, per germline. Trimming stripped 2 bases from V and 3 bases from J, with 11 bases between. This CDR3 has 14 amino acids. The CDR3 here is CASSEIATVYEQYF. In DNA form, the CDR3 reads TGTGCCAGCAGTGAAATTGCGACAGTCTACGAGCAGTACTTC.

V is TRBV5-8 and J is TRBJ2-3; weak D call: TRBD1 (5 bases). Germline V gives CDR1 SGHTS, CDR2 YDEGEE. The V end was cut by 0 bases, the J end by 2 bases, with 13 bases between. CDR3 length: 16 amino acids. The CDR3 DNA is TGTGCCAGCAGCTTGGCGGTTGGGGCACACACAGATACGCAGTATTTT. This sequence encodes CASSLAVGAHTDTQYF.

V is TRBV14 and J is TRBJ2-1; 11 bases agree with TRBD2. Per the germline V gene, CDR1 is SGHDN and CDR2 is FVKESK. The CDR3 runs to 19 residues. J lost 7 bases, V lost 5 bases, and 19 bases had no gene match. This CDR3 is CASSWGLAEVGILTNEQFF. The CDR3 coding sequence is TGTGCCAGCAGCTGGGGACTAGCGGAGGTCGGGATTCTGACGAATGAGCAGTTCTTC.

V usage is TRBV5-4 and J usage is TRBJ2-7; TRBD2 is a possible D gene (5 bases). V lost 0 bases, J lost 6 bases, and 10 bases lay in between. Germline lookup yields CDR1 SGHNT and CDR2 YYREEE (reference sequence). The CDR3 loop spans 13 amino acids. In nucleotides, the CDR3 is TGTGCCAGCAGCTTGGTTGTGAGGGTCGAGCAGTACTTC. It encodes CASSLVVRVEQYF.

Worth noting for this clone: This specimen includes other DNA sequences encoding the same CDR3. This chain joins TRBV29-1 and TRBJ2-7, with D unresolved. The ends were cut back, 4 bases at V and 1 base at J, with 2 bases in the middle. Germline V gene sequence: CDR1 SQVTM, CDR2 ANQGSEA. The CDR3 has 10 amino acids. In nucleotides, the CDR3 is TGCAGCGTTGGGTCCTACGAGCAGTACTTC. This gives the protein CSVGSYEQYF.

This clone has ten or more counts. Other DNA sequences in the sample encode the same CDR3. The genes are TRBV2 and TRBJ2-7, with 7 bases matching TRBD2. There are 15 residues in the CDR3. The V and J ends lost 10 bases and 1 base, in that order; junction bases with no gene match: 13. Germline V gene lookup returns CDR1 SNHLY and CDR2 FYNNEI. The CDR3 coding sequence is TGTGCCATTACCCTAACGGGAGGTAGGTCCTACGAGCAGTACTTC. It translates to CAITLTGGRSYEQYF.

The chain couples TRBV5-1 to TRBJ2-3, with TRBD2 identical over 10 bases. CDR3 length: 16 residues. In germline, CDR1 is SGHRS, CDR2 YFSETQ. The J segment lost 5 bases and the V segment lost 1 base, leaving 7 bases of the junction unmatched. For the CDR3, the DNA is TGCGCCAGCAGCTTGTTCTTAGCGGGAGGTGGAGATACGCAGTATTTT. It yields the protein CASSLFLAGGGDTQYF.

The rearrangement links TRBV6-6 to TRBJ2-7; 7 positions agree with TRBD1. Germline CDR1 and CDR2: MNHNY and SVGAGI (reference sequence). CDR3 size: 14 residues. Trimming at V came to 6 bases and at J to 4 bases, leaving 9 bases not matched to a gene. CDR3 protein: CASRSTGVTYEQYF. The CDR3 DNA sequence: TGTGCCAGCAGATCAACAGGGGTAACATACGAGCAGTACTTC.

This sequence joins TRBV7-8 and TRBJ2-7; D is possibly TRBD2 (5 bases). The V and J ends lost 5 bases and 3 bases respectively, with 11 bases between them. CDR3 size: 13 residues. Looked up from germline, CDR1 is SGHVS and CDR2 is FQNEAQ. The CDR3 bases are TGTGCCAGCAGCCAAAAACTAGGCTACGAGCAGTACTTC. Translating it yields CASSQKLGYEQYF.

For the CDR3, the DNA is TGCGCCAGCAGCCGTGGAGGCACCGAGAACTATGGCTACACCTTC. Protein sequence: CASSRGGTENYGYTF. V and J are TRBV4-3 and TRBJ1-2, with D hard to call. In germline, CDR1 is LGHNA, CDR2 YSLEER. V was clipped by 4 bases and J by 2 bases, with 14 bases between them. There are 15 residues in the CDR3.

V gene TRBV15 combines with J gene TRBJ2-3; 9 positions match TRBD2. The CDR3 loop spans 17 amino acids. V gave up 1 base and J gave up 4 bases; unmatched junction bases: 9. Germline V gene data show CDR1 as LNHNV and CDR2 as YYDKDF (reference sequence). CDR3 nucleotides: TGTGCCACCAGCAGAGTGGTAAGACTAGCGGACTCAGATACGCAGTATTTT. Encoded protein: CATSRVVRLADSDTQYF. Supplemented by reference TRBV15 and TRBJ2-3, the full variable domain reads DAMVIQNPRYQVTQFGKPVTLSCSQTLNHNVMYWYQQKSSQAPKLLFHYYDKDFNNEADTPDNFQSRRPNTSFCFLDIRSPGLGDTAMYLCATSRVVRLADSDTQYFGPGTRLTVL.

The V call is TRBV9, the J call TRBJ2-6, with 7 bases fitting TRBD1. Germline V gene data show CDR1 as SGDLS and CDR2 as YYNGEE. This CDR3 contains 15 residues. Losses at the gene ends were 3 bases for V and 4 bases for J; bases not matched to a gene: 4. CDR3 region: CASSATGDGANVLTF. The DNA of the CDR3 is TGTGCCAGCAGCGCAACAGGGGACGGGGCCAACGTCCTGACTTTC.

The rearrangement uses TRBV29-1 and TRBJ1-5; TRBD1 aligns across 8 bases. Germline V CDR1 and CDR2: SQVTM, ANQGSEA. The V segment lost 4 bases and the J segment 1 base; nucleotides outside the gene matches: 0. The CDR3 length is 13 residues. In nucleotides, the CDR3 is TGCAGCGTTGGGACAGGGAGCAATCAGCCCCAGCATTTT. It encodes CSVGTGSNQPQHF.

CDR3 region: CSVQRGQTNYGYTF. The CDR3 DNA follows: TGCAGCGTCCAGAGAGGACAGACTAACTATGGCTACACCTTC. The rearrangement joins TRBV29-1 to TRBJ1-2, with D perhaps TRBD1 (6 bases). Germline V gene sequence: CDR1 SQVTM, CDR2 ANQGSEA. The CDR3 is 14 residues long. Trimming stripped 6 bases from V and 0 bases from J, with 14 bases between.

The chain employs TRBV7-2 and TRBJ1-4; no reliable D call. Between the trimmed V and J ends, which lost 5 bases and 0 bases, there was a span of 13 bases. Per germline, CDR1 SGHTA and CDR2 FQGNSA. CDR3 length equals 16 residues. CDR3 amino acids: CASSRDGLATNEKLFF. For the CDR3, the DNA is TGTGCCAGCAGCCGCGACGGTCTTGCAACTAATGAAAAACTGTTTTTT.

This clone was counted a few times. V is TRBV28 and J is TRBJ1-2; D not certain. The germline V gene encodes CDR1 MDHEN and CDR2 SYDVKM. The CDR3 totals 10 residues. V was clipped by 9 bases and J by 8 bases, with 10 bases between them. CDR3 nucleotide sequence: TGTGCCAGTAGACGAGGCGGCTACACCTTC. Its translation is CASRRGGYTF.

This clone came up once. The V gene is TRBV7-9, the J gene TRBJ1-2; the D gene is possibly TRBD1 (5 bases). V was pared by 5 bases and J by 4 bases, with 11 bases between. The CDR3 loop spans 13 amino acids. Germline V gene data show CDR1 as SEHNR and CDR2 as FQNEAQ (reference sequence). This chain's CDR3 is CASSQEGLYGYTF. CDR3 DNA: TGTGCCAGCAGCCAGGAGGGACTCTATGGCTACACCTTC.

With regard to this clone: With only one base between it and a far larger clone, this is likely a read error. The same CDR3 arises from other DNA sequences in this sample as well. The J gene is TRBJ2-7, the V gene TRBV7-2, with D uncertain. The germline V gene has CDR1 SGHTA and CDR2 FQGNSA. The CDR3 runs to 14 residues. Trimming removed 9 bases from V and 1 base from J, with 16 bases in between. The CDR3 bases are TGTGCCAGTAGCCCCCGAGCGAATTCCTACGAGCAGTACTTC. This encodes CASSPRANSYEQYF.

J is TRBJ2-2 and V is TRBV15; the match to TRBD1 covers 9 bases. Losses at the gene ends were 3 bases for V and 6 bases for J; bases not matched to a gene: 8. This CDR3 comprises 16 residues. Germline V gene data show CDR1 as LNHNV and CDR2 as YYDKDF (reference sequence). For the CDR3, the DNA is TGTGCCACCAGCAGGGCCGGGACAGGGTTCGCCGGGGAGCTGTTTTTT. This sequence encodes CATSRAGTGFAGELFF.

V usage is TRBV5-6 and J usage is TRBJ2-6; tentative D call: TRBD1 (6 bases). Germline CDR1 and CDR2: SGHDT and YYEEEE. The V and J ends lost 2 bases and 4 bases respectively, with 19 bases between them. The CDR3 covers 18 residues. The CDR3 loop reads CASSFFAFGTRGANVLTF. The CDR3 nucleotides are TGTGCCAGCAGCTTTTTTGCTTTCGGGACAAGAGGGGCCAACGTCCTGACTTTC.

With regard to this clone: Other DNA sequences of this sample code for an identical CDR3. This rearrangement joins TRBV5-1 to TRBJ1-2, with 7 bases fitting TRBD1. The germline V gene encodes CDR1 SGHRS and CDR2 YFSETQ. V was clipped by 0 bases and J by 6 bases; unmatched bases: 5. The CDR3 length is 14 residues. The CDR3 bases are TGCGCCAGCAGCTTGGGAACAGGGGAAGATGGCTACACCTTC. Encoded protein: CASSLGTGEDGYTF.

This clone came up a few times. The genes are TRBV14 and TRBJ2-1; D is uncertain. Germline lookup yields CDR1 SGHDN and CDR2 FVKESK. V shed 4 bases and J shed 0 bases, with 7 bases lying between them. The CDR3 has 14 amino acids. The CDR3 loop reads CASSPPISYNEQFF. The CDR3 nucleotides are TGTGCCAGCAGCCCTCCTATCTCCTACAATGAGCAGTTCTTC.

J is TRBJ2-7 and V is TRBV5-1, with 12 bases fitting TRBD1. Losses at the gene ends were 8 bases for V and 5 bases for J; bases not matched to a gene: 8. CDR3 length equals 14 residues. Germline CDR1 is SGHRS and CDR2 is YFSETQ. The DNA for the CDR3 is TGCGCCAGTGGGCCGGGACAGGGGGCTGACGAGCAGTACTTC. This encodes CASGPGQGADEQYF.

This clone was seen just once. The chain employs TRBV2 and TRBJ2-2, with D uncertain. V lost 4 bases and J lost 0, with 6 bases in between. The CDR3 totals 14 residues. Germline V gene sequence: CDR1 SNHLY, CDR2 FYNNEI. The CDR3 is CASSAETNTGELFF. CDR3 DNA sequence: TGTGCCAGCAGTGCAGAGACGAACACCGGGGAGCTGTTTTTT.

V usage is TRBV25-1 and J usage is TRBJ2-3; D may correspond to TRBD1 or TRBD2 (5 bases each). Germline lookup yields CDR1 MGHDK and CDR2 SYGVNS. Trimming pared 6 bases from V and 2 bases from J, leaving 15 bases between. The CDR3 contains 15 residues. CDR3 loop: CASSHRDAVTDTQYF. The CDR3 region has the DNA TGTGCCAGCAGCCACCGGGACGCCGTCACAGATACGCAGTATTTT.

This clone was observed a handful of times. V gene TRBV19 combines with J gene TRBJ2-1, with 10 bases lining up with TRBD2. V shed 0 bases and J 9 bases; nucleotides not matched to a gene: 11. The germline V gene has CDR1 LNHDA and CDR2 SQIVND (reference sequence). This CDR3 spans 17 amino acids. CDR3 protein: CASSIDGAGGIDIEQFF. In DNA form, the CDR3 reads TGTGCCAGTAGTATAGACGGAGCGGGAGGGATAGACATTGAGCAGTTCTTC.

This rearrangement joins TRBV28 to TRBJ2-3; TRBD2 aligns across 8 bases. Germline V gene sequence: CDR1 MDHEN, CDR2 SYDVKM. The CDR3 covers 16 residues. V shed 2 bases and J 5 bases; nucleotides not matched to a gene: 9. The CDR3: CASSLSSAGGLDTQYF. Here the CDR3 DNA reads TGTGCCAGCAGTTTAAGTTCGGCGGGAGGTCTAGATACGCAGTATTTT.

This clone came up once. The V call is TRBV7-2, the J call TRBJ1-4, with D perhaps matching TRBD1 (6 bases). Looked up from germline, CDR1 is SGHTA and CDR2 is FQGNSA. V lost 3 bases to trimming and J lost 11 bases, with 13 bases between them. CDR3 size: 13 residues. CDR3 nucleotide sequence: TGTGCCAGCAGCTTGGGGGGCACTGGTAAACTGTTTTTT. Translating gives CASSLGGTGKLFF.

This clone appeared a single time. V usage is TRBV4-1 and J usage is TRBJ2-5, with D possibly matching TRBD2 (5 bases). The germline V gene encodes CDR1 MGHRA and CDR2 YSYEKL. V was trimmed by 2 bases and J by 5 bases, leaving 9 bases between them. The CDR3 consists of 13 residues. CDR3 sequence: CASSQWRWETQYF. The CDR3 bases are TGCGCCAGCAGCCAATGGAGGTGGGAGACCCAGTACTTC.